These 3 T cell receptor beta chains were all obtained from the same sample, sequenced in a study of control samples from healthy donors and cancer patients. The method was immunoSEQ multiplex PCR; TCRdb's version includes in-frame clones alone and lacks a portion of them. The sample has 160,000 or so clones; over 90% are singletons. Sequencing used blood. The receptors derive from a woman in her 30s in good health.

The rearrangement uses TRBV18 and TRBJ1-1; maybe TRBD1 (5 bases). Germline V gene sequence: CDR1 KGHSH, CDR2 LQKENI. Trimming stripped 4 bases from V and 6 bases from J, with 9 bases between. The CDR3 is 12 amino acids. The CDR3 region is CASSLSGAEAFF. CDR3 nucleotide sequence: TGTGCCAGCTCACTATCGGGGGCTGAAGCTTTCTTT.

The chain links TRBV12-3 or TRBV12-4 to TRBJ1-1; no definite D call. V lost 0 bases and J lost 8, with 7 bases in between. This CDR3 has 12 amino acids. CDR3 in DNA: TGTGCCAGCAGTTTAGCCCCCTCGGAAGCTTTCTTT. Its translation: CASSLAPSEAFF.

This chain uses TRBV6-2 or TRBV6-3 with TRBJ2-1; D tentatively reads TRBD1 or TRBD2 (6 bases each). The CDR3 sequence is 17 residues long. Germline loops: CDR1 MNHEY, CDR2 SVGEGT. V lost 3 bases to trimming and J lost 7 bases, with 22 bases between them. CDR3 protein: CASSYLVGGARENEQFF. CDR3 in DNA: TGTGCCAGCAGTTATTTGGTTGGGGGCGCCCGGGAGAATGAGCAGTTCTTC.